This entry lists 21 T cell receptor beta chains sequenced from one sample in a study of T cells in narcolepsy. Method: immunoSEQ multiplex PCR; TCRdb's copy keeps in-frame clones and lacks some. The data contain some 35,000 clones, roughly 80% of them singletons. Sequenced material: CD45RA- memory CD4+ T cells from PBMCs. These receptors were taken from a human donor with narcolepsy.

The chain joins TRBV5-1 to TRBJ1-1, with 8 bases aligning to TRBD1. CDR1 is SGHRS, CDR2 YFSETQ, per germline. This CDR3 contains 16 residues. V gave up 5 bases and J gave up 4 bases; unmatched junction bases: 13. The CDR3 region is CASRSGVLTGGTEAFF. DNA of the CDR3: TGCGCCAGCAGGAGTGGTGTCCTCACAGGGGGCACTGAAGCTTTCTTT.

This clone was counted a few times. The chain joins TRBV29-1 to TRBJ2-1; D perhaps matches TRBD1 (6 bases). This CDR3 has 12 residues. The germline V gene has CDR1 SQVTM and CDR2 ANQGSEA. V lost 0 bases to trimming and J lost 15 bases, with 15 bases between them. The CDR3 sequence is CSVEELGQKGFF. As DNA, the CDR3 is TGCAGCGTTGAAGAACTGGGACAAAAAGGGTTCTTC.

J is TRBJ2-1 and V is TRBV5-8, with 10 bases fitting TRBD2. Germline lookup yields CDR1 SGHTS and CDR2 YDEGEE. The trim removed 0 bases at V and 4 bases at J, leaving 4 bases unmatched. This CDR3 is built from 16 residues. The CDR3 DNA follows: TGTGCCAGCAGCTTGGGGTCTAGCGGGAGTTACAATGAGCAGTTCTTC. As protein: CASSLGSSGSYNEQFF.

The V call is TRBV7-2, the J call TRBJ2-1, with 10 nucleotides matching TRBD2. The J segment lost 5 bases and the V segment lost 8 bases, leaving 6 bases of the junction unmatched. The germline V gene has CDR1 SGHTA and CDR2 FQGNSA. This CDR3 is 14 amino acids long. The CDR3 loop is CASDSGRPHNEQFF. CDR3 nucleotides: TGTGCCAGCGATAGCGGGAGGCCCCACAATGAGCAGTTCTTC.

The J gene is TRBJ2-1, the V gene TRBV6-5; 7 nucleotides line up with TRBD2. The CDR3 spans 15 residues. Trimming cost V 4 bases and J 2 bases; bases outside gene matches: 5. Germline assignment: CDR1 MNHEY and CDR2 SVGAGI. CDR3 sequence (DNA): TGTGCCAGCAGTTTTGCGGGAGATGCCTACAATGAGCAGTTCTTC. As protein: CASSFAGDAYNEQFF.

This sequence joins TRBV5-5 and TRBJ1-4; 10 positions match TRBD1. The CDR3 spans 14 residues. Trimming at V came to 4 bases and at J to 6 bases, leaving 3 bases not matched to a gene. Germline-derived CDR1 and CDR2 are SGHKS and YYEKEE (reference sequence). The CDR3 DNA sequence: TGTGCCAGCAGCACCGGGACAGGGGATGAAAAACTGTTTTTT. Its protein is CASSTGTGDEKLFF.

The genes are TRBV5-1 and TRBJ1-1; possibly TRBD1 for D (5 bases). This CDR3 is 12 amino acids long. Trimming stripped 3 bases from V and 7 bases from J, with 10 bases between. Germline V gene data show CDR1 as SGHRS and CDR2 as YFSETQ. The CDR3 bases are TGCGCCAGCAGCTACATGGGGGGTGAAGCTTTCTTT. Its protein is CASSYMGGEAFF.

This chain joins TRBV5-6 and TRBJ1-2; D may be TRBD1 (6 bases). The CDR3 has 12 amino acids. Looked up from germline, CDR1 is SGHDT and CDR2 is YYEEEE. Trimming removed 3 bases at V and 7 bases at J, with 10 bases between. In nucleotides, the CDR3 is TGTGCCAGCAGCTACAGGGAGGCTGGCTACACCTTC. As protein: CASSYREAGYTF.

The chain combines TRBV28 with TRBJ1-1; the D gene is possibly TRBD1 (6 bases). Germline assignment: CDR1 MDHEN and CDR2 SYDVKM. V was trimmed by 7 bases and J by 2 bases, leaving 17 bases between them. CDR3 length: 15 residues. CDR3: CASIAAGQINTEAFF. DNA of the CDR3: TGTGCCAGCATAGCCGCCGGACAGATAAACACTGAAGCTTTCTTT.

The CDR3 reads CASSGSGGGGYTF. For the CDR3, the DNA is TGTGCCAGCAGCGGAAGCGGGGGTGGTGGCTACACCTTC. This chain links TRBV7-2 with TRBJ1-2, with a weak D call TRBD1 (5 bases). With 5 bases removed from V and 7 bases from J, the gap between germline ends came to 14 bases. The germline CDR1 and CDR2 sequences are SGHTA and FQGNSA. The CDR3 consists of 13 residues.

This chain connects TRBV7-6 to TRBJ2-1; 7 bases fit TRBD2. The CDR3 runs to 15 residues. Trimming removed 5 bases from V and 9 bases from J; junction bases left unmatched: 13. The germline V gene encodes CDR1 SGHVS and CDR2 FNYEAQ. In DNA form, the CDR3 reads TGTGCCAGCAGCCCTAGGGGAGGGAACTCTGGTGAGCAGTTCTTC. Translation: CASSPRGGNSGEQFF.

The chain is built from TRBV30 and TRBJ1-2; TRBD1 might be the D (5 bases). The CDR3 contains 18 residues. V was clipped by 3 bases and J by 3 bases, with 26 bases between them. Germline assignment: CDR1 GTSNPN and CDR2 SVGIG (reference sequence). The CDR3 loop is CAWSAGRGEVHRDYGYTF. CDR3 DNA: TGTGCCTGGAGCGCGGGGCGGGGGGAGGTGCATCGAGACTATGGCTACACCTTC.

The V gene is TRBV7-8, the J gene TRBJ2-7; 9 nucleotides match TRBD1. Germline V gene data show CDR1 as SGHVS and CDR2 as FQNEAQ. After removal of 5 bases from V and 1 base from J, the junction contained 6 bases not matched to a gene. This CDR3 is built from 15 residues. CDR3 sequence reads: CASSPGTGSSYEQYF. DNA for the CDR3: TGTGCCAGCAGCCCGGGGACAGGGTCATCCTACGAGCAGTACTTC.

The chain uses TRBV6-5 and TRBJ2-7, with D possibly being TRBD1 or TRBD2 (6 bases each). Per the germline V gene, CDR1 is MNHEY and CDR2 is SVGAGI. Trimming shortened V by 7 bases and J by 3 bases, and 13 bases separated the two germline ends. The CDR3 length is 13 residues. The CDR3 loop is CASKGVGGYEQYF. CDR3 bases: TGTGCCAGCAAGGGGGTGGGGGGCTACGAGCAGTACTTC.

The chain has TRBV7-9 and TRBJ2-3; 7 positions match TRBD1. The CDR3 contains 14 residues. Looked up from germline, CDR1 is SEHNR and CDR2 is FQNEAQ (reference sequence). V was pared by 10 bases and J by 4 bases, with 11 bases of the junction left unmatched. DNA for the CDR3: TGTGCCACCGAGAGGGACAGTTTGGCAGATACGCAGTATTTT. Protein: CATERDSLADTQYF.

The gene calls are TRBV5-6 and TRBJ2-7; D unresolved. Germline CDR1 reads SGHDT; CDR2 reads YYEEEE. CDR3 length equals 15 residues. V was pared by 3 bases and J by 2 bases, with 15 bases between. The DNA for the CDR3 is TGTGCCAGCAGCTGGTATCCGCCTACCACCTACGAGCAGTACTTC. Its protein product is CASSWYPPTTYEQYF.

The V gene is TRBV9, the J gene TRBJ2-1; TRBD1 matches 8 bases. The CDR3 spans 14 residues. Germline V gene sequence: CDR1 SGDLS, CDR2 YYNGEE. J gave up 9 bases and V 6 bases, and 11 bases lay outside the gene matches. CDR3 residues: CASTQTTGVGEQFF. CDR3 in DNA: TGTGCCAGCACTCAAACGACAGGGGTGGGTGAGCAGTTCTTC.

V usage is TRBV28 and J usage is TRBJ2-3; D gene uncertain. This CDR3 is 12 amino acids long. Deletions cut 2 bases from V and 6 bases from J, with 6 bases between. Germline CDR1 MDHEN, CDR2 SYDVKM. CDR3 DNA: TGTGCCAGCAGTTTAGGCTCGGATACGCAGTATTTT. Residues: CASSLGSDTQYF.

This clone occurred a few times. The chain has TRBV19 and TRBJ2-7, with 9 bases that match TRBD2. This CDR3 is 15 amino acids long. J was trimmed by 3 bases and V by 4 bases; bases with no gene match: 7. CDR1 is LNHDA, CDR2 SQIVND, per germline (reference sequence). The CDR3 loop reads CASSSGRAPGYEQYF. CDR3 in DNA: TGTGCCAGTAGTAGCGGGAGGGCCCCGGGCTACGAGCAGTACTTC.

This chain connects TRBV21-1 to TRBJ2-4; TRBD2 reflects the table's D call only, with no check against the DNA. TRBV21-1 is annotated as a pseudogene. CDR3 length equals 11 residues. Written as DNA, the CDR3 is TGTGCCAGCAGCTCGAAAAACATTCAGTACTTC. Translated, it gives CASSSKNIQYF.

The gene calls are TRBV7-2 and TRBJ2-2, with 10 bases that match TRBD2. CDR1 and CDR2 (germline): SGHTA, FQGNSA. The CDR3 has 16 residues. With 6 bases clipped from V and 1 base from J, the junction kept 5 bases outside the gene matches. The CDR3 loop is CASRASGGRNTGELFF. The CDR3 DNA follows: TGTGCCAGCAGGGCTAGCGGGGGCCGGAACACCGGGGAGCTGTTTTTT.